The 8 T cell receptor beta chains reported below all come from one sample, sequenced in a study of monozygotic twins with inflammatory bowel disease (dated by TCRdb to between 2017 and 2020). The library came from 5' RACE. Sequenced on an Illumina HiSeq 2500. TCRdb reprocessed the reads into one record per CDR3 protein sequence, lacking DNA. This specimen's table enumerates some 440,000 distinct CDR3 sequences. The top ten constitute 2.4% of the sample. Material for sequencing was blood. The origin of the receptors is a human donor with ulcerative colitis or Crohn's disease, or a healthy co-twin of an affected twin (not recorded which).

The chain employs TRBV20-1 and TRBJ1-5; TCRdb selects TRBD1, and the lack of DNA leaves this call unchecked. Germline loops: CDR1 DFQATT, CDR2 SNEGSKA (reference sequence). The CDR3 is 15 amino acids. This chain's CDR3 is CSAREVLGANQPQHF.

The chain recombines TRBV12-3 or TRBV12-4 with TRBJ1-1. The CDR3 length is 14 residues. This CDR3 reads CASSLQVDGAEAFF.

V gene TRBV4-2 combines with J gene TRBJ1-2. The CDR3 totals 15 residues. Looked up from germline, CDR1 is LGHNA and CDR2 is YNFKEQ. The CDR3 spells CASSHGLRGNYGYTF.

V gene TRBV7-9 combines with J gene TRBJ1-1; TCRdb names TRBD1, which stays unverified in the absence of DNA. Germline loops: CDR1 SEHNR, CDR2 FQNEAQ (reference sequence). The CDR3 is 14 amino acids. The CDR3 loop is CASSPLGVKTEAFF. The whole variable domain, filled in from reference TRBV7-9 and TRBJ1-1, reads DTGVSQNPRHKITKRGQNVTFRCDPISEHNRLYWYRQTLGQGPEFLTYFQNEAQLEKSRLLSDRFSAERPKGSFSTLEIQRTEQGDSAMYLCASSPLGVKTEAFFGQGTRLTVV.

CDR3 in amino acids: CAWRAIGQARFSNGYTF. The V call is TRBV30, the J call TRBJ1-2; TCRdb selects TRBD1, and the lack of DNA leaves this call unchecked. The CDR3 has 17 residues. The V gene's germline CDR1 is GTSNPN and CDR2 SVGIG (reference sequence).

The chain is built from TRBV28 and TRBJ2-2; TCRdb reports TRBD1, a call that lacks DNA to check it against. CDR3 length: 15 residues. In germline, CDR1 is MDHEN, CDR2 SYDVKM. The CDR3 reads CASSGPGLGVWELFF.

V is TRBV20-1 and J is TRBJ2-2; TCRdb selects TRBD2, and the lack of DNA leaves this call unchecked. Germline V gene data show CDR1 as DFQATT and CDR2 as SNEGSKA (reference sequence). This CDR3 is 14 amino acids long. CDR3 loop: CSARGLAGTGELFF.

J is TRBJ1-1 and V is TRBV6-6. Germline lookup yields CDR1 MNHNY and CDR2 SVGAGI (reference sequence). The CDR3 is 12 residues long. Here the CDR3 reads CASSLAEVIVFF.